These T cell receptor beta chains were read from a single sample in a study of T cell responses to AZD1222 COVID-19 vaccine. Using immunoSEQ multiplex PCR, the repertoire was profiled, and TCRdb retains in-frame clones only, with some absent. The sample includes about 110,000 clones, around 87% of them seen just once. Source: peripheral blood, taken 28 days after the second AZD1222 dose. The origin of the receptors is an adult who received the AZD1222 COVID-19 vaccine. The CDR3 runs from the conserved cysteine through the conserved F or W. The D gene is left open where the match is weak. Not all rows give a size; the values are once, few, many and, for expanded clones, a class.

CDR3aa	CDR3nt	v_gene	j_gene	abundance	d_gene
CASSVGQGLGELFF	TGTGCCAGCAGCGTAGGGCAAGGACTCGGGGAGCTGTTTTTT	TRBV9	TRBJ2-2	-	-
CASSLGRGNTGELFF	TGTGCCAGCAGCTTGGGCAGGGGGAACACCGGGGAGCTGTTTTTT	TRBV7-2	TRBJ2-2	-	-
CASSPGTSINQPQHF	TGTGCCAGCAGCCCGGGGACCAGTATCAATCAGCCCCAGCATTTT	TRBV5-6	TRBJ1-5	-	-
CASNPRLGTANNEQFF	TGTGCCAGCAACCCTCGGCTCGGGACAGCTAACAATGAGCAGTTCTTC	TRBV5-5	TRBJ2-1	-	TRBD1
CASSRSNPNYGYTF	TGCGCCAGCAGCCGCTCTAATCCTAACTATGGCTACACCTTC	TRBV4-1	TRBJ1-2	-	-
CAWSVLGQGGGNQPQHF	TGTGCCTGGAGTGTATTGGGCCAAGGGGGCGGCAATCAGCCCCAGCATTTT	TRBV30	TRBJ1-5	-	TRBD1
CSASPKNIQYF	TGCAGTGCTTCTCCCAAAAACATTCAGTACTTC	TRBV20-1	TRBJ2-4	-	-
CASSLGQLNSPLHF	TGTGCCAGCAGTTTGGGACAGCTTAATTCACCCCTCCACTTT	TRBV7-9	TRBJ1-6	-	TRBD1
CAWSVSSLVDGYTF	TGTGCCTGGAGTGTTTCGTCCCTCGTTGACGGCTACACCTTC	TRBV30	TRBJ1-2	-	-
CASSQRVAFNSPLHF	TGTGCCAGCAGCCAAAGGGTGGCCTTTAATTCACCCCTCCACTTT	TRBV3-1/TRBV3-2	TRBJ1-6	-	-
CASSLVGDNQPQHF	TGTGCCAGCAGCTTAGTAGGAGACAATCAGCCCCAGCATTTT	TRBV7-8	TRBJ1-5	-	-
CASSSLTGRQPQHF	TGTGCCAGCAGTTCACTGACAGGCCGCCAGCCCCAGCATTTT	TRBV28	TRBJ1-5	-	-
CASSPLRDSYNEQFF	TGTGCCAGCTCACCATTGAGGGACTCCTACAATGAGCAGTTCTTC	TRBV18	TRBJ2-1	-	-
CAISSPGTSGTDTQYF	TGTGCCATCAGCTCGCCCGGGACTAGCGGCACAGATACGCAGTATTTT	TRBV10-3	TRBJ2-3	-	TRBD2
CASSYPLRGAEGEAFF	TGTGCCAGCAGCTATCCCCTGCGGGGGGCTGAGGGTGAAGCTTTCTTT	TRBV7-9	TRBJ1-1	-	-
CASSDPGTSPYEQYF	TGTGCCAGCAGTGACCCCGGGACTAGTCCCTACGAGCAGTACTTC	TRBV25-1	TRBJ2-7	-	TRBD2
CAITTKLGQSAPQHF	TGTGCCATCACCACCAAGCTGGGACAATCTGCGCCCCAGCATTTT	TRBV5-3	TRBJ1-5	-	-
CASSLPGSYNEQFF	TGCGCCAGCAGCTTGCCGGGCTCCTACAATGAGCAGTTCTTC	TRBV5-1	TRBJ2-1	once	-
CAISDPQGAPSGANVLTF	TGTGCCATCAGTGACCCACAGGGGGCACCCTCTGGGGCCAACGTCCTGACTTTC	TRBV10-3	TRBJ2-6	-	TRBD1
CASGCDRGRKEQYF	TGTGCCAGCGGATGCGACAGGGGTCGGAAGGAGCAGTACTTC	TRBV3-1/TRBV3-2	TRBJ2-7	-	TRBD1
CASRVGANTEAFF	TGTGCCAGTAGGGTAGGAGCGAACACTGAAGCTTTCTTT	TRBV19	TRBJ1-1	-	-
CASRPGTGGSEKLFF	TGTGCCAGCAGACCCGGGACAGGGGGGAGTGAAAAACTGTTTTTT	TRBV27	TRBJ1-4	-	TRBD1
CASSDGGRGGKLFF	TGTGCCAGCAGCGACGGGGGTCGGGGAGGAAAACTGTTTTTT	TRBV9	TRBJ1-4	-	-
CASSGSGLKSTQYF	TGTGCCAGCAGCGGGTCGGGGTTGAAATCGACCCAGTACTTC	TRBV9	TRBJ2-5	-	-
CASSYSGEETQYF	TGTGCCAGCAGTTATTCCGGGGAGGAGACCCAGTACTTC	TRBV6-6	TRBJ2-5	-	-
CASSLAGGQLNQPQHF	TGTGCCAGCAGCTTAGCGGGGGGACAGTTGAATCAGCCCCAGCATTTT	TRBV7-6	TRBJ1-5	-	TRBD1
CASSPGLATGELFF	TGTGCCAGCAGTCCGGGACTAGCTACCGGGGAGCTGTTTTTT	TRBV7-3	TRBJ2-2	-	TRBD2
CASSQDRLWVEAFF	TGCGCCAGCAGCCAAGATCGACTATGGGTTGAAGCTTTCTTT	TRBV4-3	TRBJ1-1	-	-
CSVGLGRDKQYF	TGCAGCGTTGGTCTTGGGAGGGACAAGCAGTACTTC	TRBV29-1	TRBJ2-7	-	-
CAITSGRSDEQFF	TGTGCCATCACAAGCGGGAGATCGGATGAGCAGTTCTTC	TRBV10-3	TRBJ2-1	-	TRBD2
CATSENRVSQQFF	TGTGCCACCAGTGAGAACAGGGTATCGCAGCAGTTCTTC	TRBV24-1	TRBJ2-1	-	-
CASSDSMDTEAFF	TGTGCCAGCAGTGACTCGATGGACACTGAAGCTTTCTTT	TRBV6-4	TRBJ1-1	few	-
CAWAWSGGYTF	TGTGCCTGGGCCTGGAGTGGCGGCTACACCTTC	TRBV30	TRBJ1-2	-	-
CASSQGIRDSTYEQYF	TGCGCCAGCAGCCAGGGTATCCGGGACAGTACCTACGAGCAGTACTTC	TRBV4-3	TRBJ2-7	-	TRBD1
CASSPLMSEKLFF	TGTGCCAGCAGTCCCCTGATGTCTGAAAAACTGTTTTTT	TRBV28	TRBJ1-4	-	-
CASSYSMGSLNGYTF	TGTGCCAGCAGTTACTCGATGGGCAGCCTAAATGGCTACACCTTC	TRBV6-2/TRBV6-3	TRBJ1-2	-	-
CASSYSRQKETQYF	TGTGCCAGCAGTTACTCCAGACAGAAAGAGACCCAGTACTTC	TRBV6-6	TRBJ2-5	-	-
CASSPDRYTQYF	TGTGCCAGCAGCCCCGACCGATATACGCAGTATTTT	TRBV6-5	TRBJ2-3	-	-
CAISHTTGGAPEKLFF	TGTGCCATCAGTCACACGACAGGGGGCGCCCCGGAAAAACTGTTTTTT	TRBV10-3	TRBJ1-4	-	TRBD1
CASSPSGFQETQYF	TGTGCCAGCAGTCCATCGGGATTTCAAGAGACCCAGTACTTC	TRBV7-3	TRBJ2-5	-	-
CASRQQGYGYTF	TGTGCCAGCAGACAACAGGGATATGGCTACACCTTC	TRBV6-5	TRBJ1-2	-	-